Presented here are 27 T cell receptor beta chains from one specimen sequenced in a study of blood T cell repertoires in COVID-19. Profiling relied on immunoSEQ multiplex PCR, and the TCRdb table lists in-frame clones only, not all of them. The sample gives 200,000 or so clones, roughly 88% of which show up once; around 3.8% is in the top ten. Material for sequencing was PBMCs or T cells enriched from blood (not recorded which). The receptors were gathered from a woman aged 30 to 39 who had been exposed to COVID-19.

This chain joins TRBV11-2 and TRBJ1-1; a possible D gene is TRBD1 (5 bases). Trimming took 5 bases from V and 8 from J, leaving 15 bases between them. The CDR3 consists of 13 residues. Germline-derived CDR1 and CDR2 are SGHAT and FQNNGV. The CDR3 DNA is TGTGCCAGCAGCATTGGAGCCAGACAGGAAGCTTTCTTT. It specifies CASSIGARQEAFF.

This chain joins TRBV13 and TRBJ2-3, with D tentatively TRBD2 (5 bases). Germline CDR1 reads PRHDT; CDR2 reads FYEKMQ (reference sequence). CDR3 length equals 16 residues. Trimming took 4 bases from V and 2 from J, leaving 16 bases between them. The DNA of the CDR3 is TGTGCCAGCAGCTCACTAGGAGGCGCCCACACAGATACGCAGTATTTT. It yields the protein CASSSLGGAHTDTQYF.

V is TRBV2 and J is TRBJ2-3; 8 nucleotides align to TRBD2. CDR1 and CDR2 from the germline V gene are SNHLY and FYNNEI. With 4 bases clipped from V and 4 bases from J, the junction kept 10 bases outside the gene matches. The CDR3 totals 16 residues. The CDR3 reads CASSGLFSGNSDTQYF. The CDR3 DNA follows: TGTGCCAGCAGTGGGCTCTTTAGCGGGAACTCAGATACGCAGTATTTT.

The rearrangement links TRBV6-5 to TRBJ2-1; D remains ambiguous. The V end lost 5 bases, the J end lost 7 bases, and 15 bases lay between the germline ends. Germline V gives CDR1 MNHEY, CDR2 SVGAGI. The CDR3 sequence is 14 residues long. CDR3 loop: CASSTNSGSNEQFF. CDR3 coding DNA: TGTGCCAGCAGTACGAACTCAGGTTCGAATGAGCAGTTCTTC.

The CDR3 bases are TGCGCCAGCAGATCCCCCGGGAACCCCTACAATGAGCAGTTCTTC. This sequence encodes CASRSPGNPYNEQFF. The chain combines TRBV5-1 with TRBJ2-1, with D possibly matching TRBD2 (5 bases). V dropped 5 bases and J dropped 2 bases, with 14 bases sitting between them. CDR1 and CDR2 (germline): SGHRS, YFSETQ. CDR3 length: 15 amino acids.

The chain combines TRBV11-3 with TRBJ2-2, with 8 nucleotides matching TRBD2. Germline trimming cut 6 bases from V and 6 bases from J; bases unmatched to any gene: 6. The CDR3 loop spans 14 amino acids. In germline, CDR1 is SGHNT, CDR2 YENEEA. DNA of the CDR3: TGTGCCAGCAGACAGCAAGCGGGGGCCGGGGAGCTGTTTTTT. Translated: CASRQQAGAGELFF.

In DNA form, the CDR3 reads TGCAGCGTTCCCTTAAAGGACAACCAAGAGACCCAGTACTTC. As protein: CSVPLKDNQETQYF. This rearrangement joins TRBV29-1 to TRBJ2-5, with TRBD1 as a possible D gene (5 bases). There are 14 residues in the CDR3. Trimming took off 5 bases at V and 0 bases at J, with 13 bases between the two ends. The V gene's germline CDR1 is SQVTM and CDR2 ANQGSEA.

The chain joins TRBV5-4 to TRBJ2-7; maybe TRBD1 (6 bases). Trimming removed 0 bases at V and 1 base at J, with 17 bases between. Germline CDR1 and CDR2: SGHNT and YYREEE (reference sequence). The CDR3 covers 17 residues. In DNA, the CDR3 is TGTGCCAGCAGCTTGGGAGAAGGGGGTAAGATTTCCTACGAGCAGTACTTC. It encodes CASSLGEGGKISYEQYF. Filled out from reference TRBV5-4 and TRBJ2-7, the complete variable domain reads ETGVTQSPTHLIKTRGQQVTLRCSSQSGHNTVSWYQQALGQGPQFIFQYYREEENGRGNFPPRFSGLQFPNYSSELNVNALELDDSALYLCASSLGEGGKISYEQYFGPGTRLTVT.

CDR3 in amino acids: CASSLYDGSYEQYF. The CDR3 nucleotides read TGTGCCAGCAGTTTATATGACGGGTCCTACGAGCAGTACTTC. This chain links TRBV27 with TRBJ2-7; D gene uncertain. V was trimmed by 1 base and J by 1 base, leaving 8 bases between them. Germline V gene data show CDR1 as MNHEY and CDR2 as SMNVEV (reference sequence). CDR3 length: 14 residues.

The chain combines TRBV24-1 with TRBJ1-2; no definite D call. Germline-derived CDR1 and CDR2 are KGHDR and SFDVKD. Trimming pared 6 bases from V and 5 bases from J, leaving 12 bases between. The CDR3 totals 13 residues. The DNA for the CDR3 is TGTGCCACCAGTCGAGGGCAGAATTATGGCTACACCTTC. Protein: CATSRGQNYGYTF.

V usage is TRBV10-3 and J usage is TRBJ1-5; perhaps TRBD1 as D (5 bases). The germline V gene has CDR1 ENHRY and CDR2 SYGVKD. The CDR3 extends over 13 amino acids. V lost 6 bases to trimming and J lost 4 bases, with 10 bases between them. CDR3 coding DNA: TGTGCCATCAGCTCGACAGAGAATCAGCCCCAGCATTTT. Protein: CAISSTENQPQHF.

This chain joins TRBV10-3 and TRBJ1-6; no firm D call. Trimming removed 11 bases from V and 8 bases from J, with 16 bases in between. The germline V gene encodes CDR1 ENHRY and CDR2 SYGVKD. This CDR3 spans 13 amino acids. CDR3 loop: CAVSDGLDSPLHF. CDR3 DNA: TGTGCCGTCTCGGACGGACTCGATTCACCCCTCCACTTT.

J is TRBJ1-2 and V is TRBV5-1; 10 nucleotides match TRBD1. There are 17 residues in the CDR3. V trimming: 3 bases; J trimming: 8 bases; junction bases outside the gene matches: 16. In germline, CDR1 is SGHRS, CDR2 YFSETQ. The CDR3 is CASSYSGTGAPAGGYTF. The CDR3 region has the DNA TGCGCCAGCAGCTACTCCGGGACAGGGGCCCCCGCGGGAGGCTACACCTTC.

V gene TRBV5-4 combines with J gene TRBJ2-7; 7 bases are shared with TRBD1. The CDR3 has 15 residues. Trimming removed 4 bases from V and 3 bases from J; junction bases left unmatched: 10. Per germline, CDR1 SGHNT and CDR2 YYREEE (reference sequence). CDR3 sequence (DNA): TGTGCCAGCAGCCTACCGGGACAGCGTGTCTACGAGCAGTACTTC. This encodes CASSLPGQRVYEQYF.

The chain joins TRBV11-1 to TRBJ2-7, with D possibly being TRBD2 (5 bases). Germline lookup yields CDR1 SGHAT and CDR2 FQDESV (reference sequence). The ends were cut back, 4 bases at V and 12 bases at J, with 16 bases in the middle. The CDR3 runs 12 residues. CDR3 in amino acids: CASSSLIGRPYF. In nucleotides, the CDR3 is TGTGCCAGCAGCTCTTTGATAGGGAGACCGTACTTC.

The chain links TRBV27 to TRBJ1-1, with TRBD1 matching 10 bases. The CDR3 sequence is 13 residues long. Germline V lookup: CDR1 MNHEY, CDR2 SMNVEV (reference sequence). V was pared by 6 bases and J by 7 bases, with 5 bases of the junction left unmatched. The CDR3 sequence is CASSRGQGSEAFF. DNA of the CDR3: TGTGCCAGCAGCCGGGGACAGGGGAGTGAAGCTTTCTTT.

The gene calls are TRBV19 and TRBJ2-7, with 14 bases fitting TRBD2. Germline V CDR1 and CDR2: LNHDA, SQIVND (reference sequence). After removal of 5 bases from V and 10 bases from J, the junction contained 13 bases not matched to a gene. This CDR3 contains 16 residues. This CDR3 is CASSSPETSGRAEQYF. The DNA of the CDR3 is TGTGCCAGTAGTTCCCCCGAGACTAGCGGGAGGGCCGAACAGTACTTC. Full variable domain (rest looked up from reference TRBV19 and TRBJ2-7): DGGITQSPKYLFRKEGQNVTLSCEQNLNHDAMYWYRQDPGQGLRLIYYSQIVNDFQKGDIAEGYSVSREKKESFPLTVTSAQKNPTAFYLCASSSPETSGRAEQYFGPGTRLTVT.

The chain carries TRBV5-1 and TRBJ2-5; 8 bases line up with TRBD2. The CDR3 is made up of 14 amino acids. The germline CDR1 and CDR2 sequences are SGHRS and YFSETQ. V lost 2 bases to trimming and J lost 4 bases; unmatched junction nucleotides: 4. The chain's CDR3 is CASSLTGTRETQYF. DNA for the CDR3: TGCGCCAGCAGCTTAACCGGGACTAGAGAGACCCAGTACTTC.

The rearrangement joins TRBV7-2 to TRBJ2-7, with a weak D call TRBD2 (5 bases). Trimming removed 5 bases at V and 0 bases at J, with 14 bases between. Germline CDR1 reads SGHTA; CDR2 reads FQGNSA. The CDR3 contains 15 residues. The CDR3 sequence: CASSPQVGSSYEQYF. The CDR3 DNA follows: TGTGCCAGCAGCCCTCAGGTGGGGAGCTCCTACGAGCAGTACTTC.

The rearrangement joins TRBV10-2 to TRBJ1-5; the D gene is possibly TRBD1 (5 bases). Per the germline V gene, CDR1 is WSHSY and CDR2 is SAAADI. Trimming took off 5 bases at V and 6 bases at J, with 11 bases between the two ends. This CDR3 contains 13 residues. The CDR3 DNA reads TGCGCCAGCAGTCAGGGTGCGTTTCAGCCCCAGCATTTT. Translated, it gives CASSQGAFQPQHF.

The chain employs TRBV2 and TRBJ2-1, with 15 bases matching TRBD2. The CDR3 runs to 15 residues. Germline values: CDR1 SNHLY, CDR2 FYNNEI. Trimming at V came to 6 bases and at J to 8 bases, leaving 5 bases not matched to a gene. CDR3 in amino acids: CASRGTSGRSDEQFF. CDR3 sequence (DNA): TGTGCCAGCAGAGGGACTAGCGGGAGGTCCGATGAGCAGTTCTTC.

The chain is built from TRBV3-1 (or the pseudogene TRBV3-2) and TRBJ1-5; 7 bases fit TRBD1. Germline CDR1 reads LGHDT; CDR2 reads YNNKEL (reference sequence). The CDR3 runs to 13 residues. J lost 4 bases, V lost 5 bases, and 2 bases had no gene match. CDR3 loop: CASSWTGNQPQHF. As DNA, the CDR3 is TGTGCCAGCAGCTGGACAGGAAATCAGCCCCAGCATTTT.

The chain links TRBV2 to TRBJ2-1; weak D call: TRBD2 (5 bases). Trimming stripped 6 bases from V and 1 base from J, with 13 bases between. CDR1 and CDR2 (germline): SNHLY, FYNNEI. The CDR3 length is 15 residues. CDR3 protein: CASRELAVSYNEQFF. The CDR3 DNA reads TGTGCCAGCAGGGAGCTAGCAGTGTCCTACAATGAGCAGTTCTTC.

The gene calls are TRBV24-1 and TRBJ2-1, with D perhaps TRBD1 (6 bases). Germline V CDR1 and CDR2: KGHDR, SFDVKD. CDR3 length: 17 residues. Trimming shortened V by 7 bases and J by 0 bases, and 18 bases separated the two germline ends. This chain's CDR3 is CATRAGAGKSSYNEQFF. The CDR3, as DNA: TGTGCCACCAGAGCAGGGGCGGGTAAAAGCTCCTACAATGAGCAGTTCTTC.

The V and J genes are TRBV18 and TRBJ1-4; D uncertain. Germline V gene data show CDR1 as KGHSH and CDR2 as LQKENI. This CDR3 region has 15 residues. Trimming shortened V by 4 bases and J by 2 bases, and 11 bases separated the two germline ends. CDR3 bases: TGTGCCAGCTCACGATCCGGAGGGACTAATGAAAAACTGTTTTTT. It codes for CASSRSGGTNEKLFF.

The chain has TRBV20-1 and TRBJ1-1; 8 nucleotides agree with TRBD1. The CDR3 has 11 residues. Trimming took 6 bases from V and 3 from J; bases not matched to a gene: 0. Germline V lookup: CDR1 DFQATT, CDR2 SNEGSKA (reference sequence). CDR3 sequence reads: CSARGHTEAFF. The DNA for the CDR3 is TGCAGTGCCAGGGGGCACACTGAAGCTTTCTTT.

The chain has TRBV5-1 and TRBJ2-2; 12 positions match TRBD2. The CDR3 length is 16 residues. V was clipped by 3 bases and J by 4 bases; unmatched bases: 4. CDR1 SGHRS and CDR2 YFSETQ come from the germline V gene. The DNA of the CDR3 is TGCGCCAGCAGCTGGGGACTAGCGGGTTCCACCGGGGAGCTGTTTTTT. This encodes CASSWGLAGSTGELFF.